This T cell receptor beta chain was documented in a study of T cells in localized non-small cell lung cancer. Study outcomes and limitations: A median of approximately 50 clones ranked among the top 100 in tumor appeared in adjacent lung.

Trimming shortened V by 1 base and J by 0 bases, and 7 bases separated the two germline ends. Per germline, CDR1 KGHSH and CDR2 LQKENI. This CDR3 region has 15 residues. This clone was observed a single time. No antigen is known for it. The table came from immunoSEQ multiplex PCR; TCRdb's copy has only in-frame clones and leaves some out. The sample lists tens of thousands of clones, approximately 88% occurring once. This TCR came from a woman aged 40-70 years with stage I lung adenocarcinoma. The V call is TRBV18, the J call TRBJ1-5, with D tentatively TRBD1 (5 bases). Sequencing was performed on peripheral blood, taken before any cancer treatment. CDR3 region: CASSPQGNSNQPQHF. The DNA of the CDR3 is TGTGCCAGCTCACCACAGGGGAATAGCAATCAGCCCCAGCATTTT.